What follows are 25 T cell receptor beta chains derived from one specimen sequenced in a study of OX40 agonist ivuxolimab in advanced cancers. Here immunoSEQ multiplex PCR was the method, and the copy in TCRdb shows in-frame clones only, minus some. The sample holds tens of thousands of clones, roughly four fifths seen once. This specimen consisted of CD4+ or CD8+ T cells sorted from blood, obtained in a trial of the OX40 agonist ivuxolimab. These receptors were taken from an adult with an advanced solid tumor such as melanoma, head and neck, liver or kidney cancer.

This chain joins TRBV2 and TRBJ2-2; maybe TRBD2 (5 bases). This CDR3 has 13 residues. CDR1 SNHLY and CDR2 FYNNEI come from the germline V gene. The V end was cut by 0 bases, the J end by 9 bases, with 8 bases between. CDR3 sequence: CASSEAGERELFF. The CDR3, as DNA: TGTGCCAGCAGTGAAGCGGGAGAAAGGGAGCTGTTTTTT.

V gene TRBV25-1 combines with J gene TRBJ2-2, with D perhaps TRBD2 (5 bases). The CDR3 is 16 amino acids. V was shortened by 3 bases and J by 4 bases, with 15 bases between the two germline ends. Per the germline V gene, CDR1 is MGHDK and CDR2 is SYGVNS. For the CDR3, the DNA is TGTGCCAGCAGTGACTGGAGGACTCCGGGCACCGGGGAGCTGTTTTTT. As protein: CASSDWRTPGTGELFF.

Only a few counts were recorded for this clone. The chain joins TRBV14 to TRBJ1-5; D unclear. V shed 3 bases and J shed 0 bases, with 3 bases lying between them. The CDR3 is made up of 13 amino acids. CDR1 is SGHDN, CDR2 FVKESK, per germline. The CDR3 here is CASSHGSNQPQHF. CDR3 DNA: TGTGCCAGCAGCCACGGTAGCAATCAGCCCCAGCATTTT. The complete variable domain, with remaining parts taken from reference TRBV14 and TRBJ1-5, reads EAGVTQFPSHSVIEKGQTVTLRCDPISGHDNLYWYRRVMGKEIKFLLHFVKESKQDESGMPNNRFLAERTGGTYSTLKVQPAELEDSGVYFCASSHGSNQPQHFGDGTRLSIL.

The rearrangement uses TRBV27 and TRBJ2-1; 9 bases map to TRBD2. The CDR3 loop spans 16 amino acids. V was pared by 2 bases and J by 5 bases, with 7 bases of the junction left unmatched. Germline CDR1 reads MNHEY; CDR2 reads SMNVEV (reference sequence). The CDR3 DNA follows: TGTGCCAGCAGTTTAGGTCAGCGGGGGGTTCACAATGAGCAGTTCTTC. This codes for CASSLGQRGVHNEQFF.

J is TRBJ2-2 and V is TRBV5-4, with D perhaps matching TRBD1 (6 bases). The CDR3 consists of 16 residues. V lost 4 bases to trimming and J lost 1 base, with 14 bases between them. Per the germline V gene, CDR1 is SGHNT and CDR2 is YYREEE (reference sequence). CDR3 protein: CASSPTARGNTGELFF. The CDR3 region has the DNA TGTGCCAGCAGCCCGACGGCCAGGGGGAACACCGGGGAGCTGTTTTTT.

This clone occurred once. V and J are TRBV28 and TRBJ2-3; no clear D gene. CDR1 is MDHEN and CDR2 is SYDVKM in the germline V gene. V dropped 5 bases and J dropped 0 bases, with 6 bases sitting between them. The CDR3 contains 13 residues. CDR3 sequence reads: CASSPTSTDTQYF. CDR3 nucleotides: TGTGCCAGCAGTCCGACTAGCACAGATACGCAGTATTTT.

The chain uses TRBV4-2 and TRBJ1-2; D is unclear. CDR1 and CDR2 (germline): LGHNA, YNFKEQ. The V and J ends lost 0 bases and 4 bases respectively, with 12 bases between them. This CDR3 region has 15 residues. The CDR3 coding sequence is TGTGCCAGCAGCCAAGATGAAAGCAGTGGCTATGGCTACACCTTC. It yields the protein CASSQDESSGYGYTF.

The genes are TRBV19 and TRBJ2-5, with D hard to call. From germline, CDR1 is LNHDA and CDR2 SQIVND (reference sequence). This CDR3 has 13 amino acids. V lost 5 bases and J lost 3, with 10 bases in between. Here the CDR3 reads CASSFSPKETQYF. The DNA of the CDR3 is TGTGCCAGTAGTTTTTCCCCCAAAGAGACCCAGTACTTC.

The table lists this clone with a count of one. V usage is TRBV9 and J usage is TRBJ2-1; 8 positions match TRBD2. CDR3 length: 16 residues. Trimming removed 0 bases from V and 1 base from J; junction bases left unmatched: 3. Looked up from germline, CDR1 is SGDLS and CDR2 is YYNGEE. This chain's CDR3 is CASSVEAGGSYNEQFF. Here the CDR3 DNA reads TGTGCCAGCAGCGTAGAGGCGGGGGGTTCCTACAATGAGCAGTTCTTC.

This clone was seen once. V gene TRBV7-9 combines with J gene TRBJ1-2; 7 nucleotides match TRBD1. From germline, CDR1 is SEHNR and CDR2 FQNEAQ (reference sequence). V dropped 6 bases and J dropped 8; count of bases not matched to a gene: 27. The CDR3 is made up of 19 amino acids. CDR3: CASRKIFGGRGSPERGYTF. The CDR3 region has the DNA TGTGCCAGCAGAAAAATCTTTGGAGGCAGGGGGAGTCCGGAGCGCGGCTACACCTTC.

This clone was detected once. This chain joins TRBV7-8 and TRBJ2-3, with D perhaps TRBD1 or TRBD2 (5 bases each). The CDR3 is 16 amino acids. V dropped 0 bases and J dropped 0 bases, with 10 bases sitting between them. Germline V gene lookup returns CDR1 SGHVS and CDR2 FQNEAQ. The CDR3 is CASSLAGRDSTDTQYF. The CDR3 DNA reads as TGTGCCAGCAGCTTAGCGGGACGAGATAGCACAGATACGCAGTATTTT.

The V call is TRBV5-1, the J call TRBJ2-4, with TRBD2 as a possible D gene (6 bases). Trimming cost V 3 bases and J 5 bases, with 15 bases left between them. The CDR3 consists of 15 residues. Germline CDR1 reads SGHRS; CDR2 reads YFSETQ. The CDR3 nucleotides are TGCGCCAGCAGCTCCGGACTCTGGGAGGAAAACATTCAGTACTTC. Its translation is CASSSGLWEENIQYF.

The chain uses TRBV2 and TRBJ2-3, with 9 bases lining up with TRBD1. CDR3 size: 14 residues. V was clipped by 5 bases and J by 4 bases; unmatched bases: 4. Germline lookup yields CDR1 SNHLY and CDR2 FYNNEI. For the CDR3, the DNA is TGTGCCAGCAGTTTAGACAGGGGGGCAGATACGCAGTATTTT. Encoded protein: CASSLDRGADTQYF.

The rearrangement uses TRBV11-2 and TRBJ2-3, with D perhaps matching TRBD1 or TRBD2 (7 bases each). V was shortened by 2 bases and J by 2 bases, with 14 bases between the two germline ends. CDR3 length: 16 residues. Germline V lookup: CDR1 SGHAT, CDR2 FQNNGV. The CDR3 bases are TGTGCCAGCAGCTTACTGGGGAGGGGGCCCACAGATACGCAGTATTTT. This sequence encodes CASSLLGRGPTDTQYF.

The chain recombines TRBV11-3 with TRBJ2-3; 12 nucleotides align to TRBD1. Germline V gene lookup returns CDR1 SGHNT and CDR2 YENEEA. Unmatched junction bases numbered 2, after V lost 3 bases and J lost 4 bases. The CDR3 covers 15 residues. CDR3 residues: CASSFGTGGPDTQYF. The CDR3 coding sequence is TGTGCCAGCAGCTTTGGGACAGGGGGCCCAGATACGCAGTATTTT.

The V and J genes are TRBV29-1 and TRBJ1-4, with no clear D. Germline V gene data show CDR1 as SQVTM and CDR2 as ANQGSEA. The V end lost 5 bases, the J end lost 3 bases, and 1 base lay between the germline ends. The CDR3 contains 10 residues. The CDR3 DNA follows: TGCAGCGTTTCTAATGAAAAACTGTTTTTT. Translated: CSVSNEKLFF.

The V call is TRBV7-8, the J call TRBJ2-3; TRBD1 is a possible D gene (5 bases). CDR3 length: 16 amino acids. V dropped 5 bases and J dropped 4 bases, with 19 bases sitting between them. The germline V gene has CDR1 SGHVS and CDR2 FQNEAQ. The CDR3 DNA reads TGTGCCAGCAGCCGAGCTGGGGCTAGTGTCGCAGATACGCAGTATTTT. Translating it yields CASSRAGASVADTQYF.

This chain joins TRBV7-7 and TRBJ2-2, with 10 positions matching TRBD2. Germline CDR1 SSHAT, CDR2 FNYEAQ (reference sequence). CDR3 length equals 13 residues. CDR3 amino acids: CASGLAGAGELFF. The CDR3 nucleotides are TGTGCTAGCGGGCTAGCGGGAGCCGGGGAGCTGTTTTTT.

This rearrangement joins TRBV19 to TRBJ1-4; 7 nucleotides align to TRBD1. The trim removed 6 bases at V and 8 bases at J, leaving 9 bases unmatched. This CDR3 is 14 amino acids long. Looked up from germline, CDR1 is LNHDA and CDR2 is SQIVND (reference sequence). The CDR3 DNA sequence: TGTGCCAGTAGCAAGACAGGGACTGTGGAAAAACTGTTTTTT. Encoded protein: CASSKTGTVEKLFF. The full variable domain, its missing parts supplied by reference TRBV19 and TRBJ1-4, is DGGITQSPKYLFRKEGQNVTLSCEQNLNHDAMYWYRQDPGQGLRLIYYSQIVNDFQKGDIAEGYSVSREKKESFPLTVTSAQKNPTAFYLCASSKTGTVEKLFFGSGTQLSVL.

The rearrangement links TRBV5-8 to TRBJ2-7, with 7 bases aligning to TRBD2. The V gene's germline CDR1 is SGHTS and CDR2 YDEGEE. This CDR3 contains 14 residues. J was trimmed by 1 base and V by 7 bases; bases with no gene match: 8. The CDR3 DNA follows: TGTGCCAGCCGAAGTTTCGGGGGGTCCTACGAGCAGTACTTC. Encoded protein: CASRSFGGSYEQYF.

The CDR3 sequence: CASSYYGQGAGGYTF. CDR3 in DNA: TGTGCCAGCAGTTACTACGGACAGGGGGCGGGTGGCTACACCTTC. The chain recombines TRBV6-5 with TRBJ1-2, with TRBD1 matching 11 bases. CDR3 length equals 15 residues. Per germline, CDR1 MNHEY and CDR2 SVGAGI. J gave up 7 bases and V 1 base, and 5 bases lay outside the gene matches.

The V gene is TRBV6-6, the J gene TRBJ1-3; 9 nucleotides align to TRBD1. The CDR3 contains 14 residues. Germline CDR1 MNHNY, CDR2 SVGAGI (reference sequence). J gave up 3 bases and V 5 bases, and 2 bases lay outside the gene matches. CDR3: CASSKDRGGNTIYF. The CDR3 bases are TGTGCCAGCAGTAAGGACAGGGGTGGAAACACCATATATTTT.

This clone was recorded a few times. The chain couples TRBV27 to TRBJ1-5, with D unresolved. Germline assignment: CDR1 MNHEY and CDR2 SMNVEV (reference sequence). Trimming took off 5 bases at V and 4 bases at J, with 9 bases between the two ends. This CDR3 is 13 amino acids long. DNA of the CDR3: TGTGCCAGCAGTCCTACGGGAAATCAGCCCCAGCATTTT. This encodes CASSPTGNQPQHF.

The rearrangement links TRBV9 to TRBJ2-7, with 10 bases aligning to TRBD1. Germline lookup yields CDR1 SGDLS and CDR2 YYNGEE. V was pared by 0 bases and J by 5 bases, with 5 bases of the junction left unmatched. The CDR3 is 15 amino acids. This chain's CDR3 is CASSVGWDRGHEQYF. In DNA, the CDR3 is TGTGCCAGCAGCGTAGGTTGGGACAGGGGCCACGAGCAGTACTTC. Using reference TRBV9 and TRBJ2-7 for the parts outside the CDR3, the full variable domain is DSGVTQTPKHLITATGQRVTLRCSPRSGDLSVYWYQQSLDQGLQFLIQYYNGEERAKGNILERFSAQQFPDLHSELNLSSLELGDSALYFCASSVGWDRGHEQYFGPGTRLTVT.

The chain couples TRBV5-1 to TRBJ2-7, with D hard to call. CDR3 size: 14 residues. Trimming cost V 5 bases and J 3 bases, with 15 bases left between them. Looked up from germline, CDR1 is SGHRS and CDR2 is YFSETQ. The CDR3 spells CASRGTAPSYEQYF. CDR3 bases: TGCGCCAGCAGGGGAACCGCTCCGAGCTACGAGCAGTACTTC.